These T cell receptor beta chains were read from a single sample in a study of OX40 agonist ivuxolimab in advanced cancers. This table comes from immunoSEQ multiplex PCR, and its TCRdb copy is limited to in-frame clones, with some not included. The sample includes nearly 45,000 clones, roughly 90% of them seen just once. This specimen consisted of CD4+ or CD8+ T cells sorted from blood, obtained in a trial of the OX40 agonist ivuxolimab. The origin of the receptors is an adult with an advanced solid tumor such as melanoma, head and neck, liver or kidney cancer. Both conserved end residues are trimmed from each CDR3.

V	CDR3
TRBV6-1	ASSEVRGRRDTQY
TRBV6-5	ASSYFGSRTDTQY
TRBV4-1	ASSQTSGSDTQY
TRBV7-9	ASSRRGASGGSTDTQY
TRBV7-9	ASSGTSGGTDTQY
TRBV27	ASSPNGNTIY
TRBV10-1	ASSESAGTSNTQY
TRBV19	ASIGRGTDQPQH
TRBV13	ASSLGRRDVETQY
TRBV27	ASRHTRADTQY
TRBV4-2	ASSQVAGSEDTQY
TRBV6-5	ASSYSPGQGEDTQY
TRBV5-5	ASSLNEQF
TRBV2	ASGGYEQY
TRBV27	ASSLTGGSSYNEQF
TRBV10-2	ASSDRTSGSVEQF
TRBV18	ASSPPRGRGGTGELF
TRBV29-1	SVAPGGTDYGYT
TRBV6-1	ASSERTNTATNEKLF
TRBV7-9	ASSAPGQGSDTQY